This TCR beta chain comes out of a study of blood T cell repertoires in COVID-19. Study-wide context: Samples of COVID-19 (acute and convalescent) were obtained from the United States, Italy and Spain. PBMCs, B-cell-depleted T cells, or T cells provided the cDNA or gDNA that made up the material.

Original data processing: Amplification of reference gene primers provided the estimated nucleated cell counts. Using immunoSEQ multiplex PCR, the repertoire was profiled, and TCRdb retains in-frame clones only, with some absent. From that table come the V and J calls and clone size; the DNA was used to work out D and trimming. The repertoire holds some 220,000 clones, with approximately 82% as singletons. The source is a man in his fifties with active or convalescent COVID-19. The source material was peripheral blood.

The CDR3 is CASSQEGRDGYTF. As DNA, the CDR3 is TGCGCCAGCAGCCAAGAGGGCAGGGATGGCTACACCTTC. The chain links TRBV4-3 to TRBJ1-2, with a weak D call TRBD1 (5 bases). This CDR3 is 13 amino acids long. V lost 0 bases to trimming and J lost 6 bases, with 8 bases between them. The germline V gene encodes CDR1 LGHNA and CDR2 YSLEER.